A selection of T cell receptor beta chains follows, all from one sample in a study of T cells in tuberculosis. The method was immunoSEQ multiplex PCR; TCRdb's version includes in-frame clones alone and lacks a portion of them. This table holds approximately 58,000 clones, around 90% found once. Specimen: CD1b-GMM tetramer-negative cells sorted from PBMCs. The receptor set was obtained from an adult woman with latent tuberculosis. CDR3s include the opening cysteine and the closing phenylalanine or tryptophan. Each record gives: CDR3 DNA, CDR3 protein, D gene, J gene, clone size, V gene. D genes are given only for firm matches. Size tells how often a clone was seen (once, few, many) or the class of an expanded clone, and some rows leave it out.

cdr3_nt: TGCGCCAGCAGCTTGGCGGCTAGCGGTCCCACAGATACGCAGTATTTT; cdr3_aa: CASSLAASGPTDTQYF; d_call: TRBD2; j_call: TRBJ2-3; clone_size: NA; v_call: TRBV5-1
cdr3_nt: TGTGCCAGCTCACTCAGCCAGGGTCAGGGGAGCACTGAAGCTTTCTTT; cdr3_aa: CASSLSQGQGSTEAFF; d_call: NA; j_call: TRBJ1-1; clone_size: NA; v_call: TRBV18
cdr3_nt: TGTGCCAGCAGCCTGCAAGAGACCCAGTACTTC; cdr3_aa: CASSLQETQYF; d_call: NA; j_call: TRBJ2-5; clone_size: NA; v_call: TRBV6-1
cdr3_nt: TGTGCCAGCAGGTCTTCTAGAGAAAACTACGAGCAGTACTTC; cdr3_aa: CASRSSRENYEQYF; d_call: NA; j_call: TRBJ2-7; clone_size: NA; v_call: TRBV28
cdr3_nt: TGTGCCAGCAGTGAAGCGCGGAGCTACGAGCAGTACTTC; cdr3_aa: CASSEARSYEQYF; d_call: NA; j_call: TRBJ2-7; clone_size: NA; v_call: TRBV6-1
cdr3_nt: TGTGCCAGCTCACCAGGACAAGGGGGCGAGCAGTACTTC; cdr3_aa: CASSPGQGGEQYF; d_call: NA; j_call: TRBJ2-7; clone_size: NA; v_call: TRBV18
cdr3_nt: TGCGCCAGCAGTGAGTCGGGACTAGAGGTCCGCTGCGAGCAGTACTTC; cdr3_aa: CASSESGLEVRCEQYF; d_call: TRBD2; j_call: TRBJ2-7; clone_size: NA; v_call: TRBV10-1
cdr3_nt: TGTGCCAGCAGTTTACAGGGGCGGGCGAGCACCGGGGAGCTGTTTTTT; cdr3_aa: CASSLQGRASTGELFF; d_call: NA; j_call: TRBJ2-2; clone_size: NA; v_call: TRBV27
cdr3_nt: TGTGCCACCAGCAGGGACTTTTCAGCCGGGGAGCTGTTTTTT; cdr3_aa: CATSRDFSAGELFF; d_call: NA; j_call: TRBJ2-2; clone_size: few; v_call: TRBV15
cdr3_nt: TGTGCCAGCAGTGGCCCCGGGACAGCCTCCCTAAATTCACCCCTCCACTTT; cdr3_aa: CASSGPGTASLNSPLHF; d_call: TRBD1; j_call: TRBJ1-6; clone_size: NA; v_call: TRBV27
cdr3_nt: TGTGCCAGCAGCGTAGGAGTCTCCCACTTTAACACAGATACGCAGTATTTT; cdr3_aa: CASSVGVSHFNTDTQYF; d_call: NA; j_call: TRBJ2-3; clone_size: NA; v_call: TRBV9
cdr3_nt: TGCGCCAGCAGCTCCGGACAGGGATCCACTGAAGCTTTCTTT; cdr3_aa: CASSSGQGSTEAFF; d_call: TRBD1; j_call: TRBJ1-1; clone_size: NA; v_call: TRBV5-1
cdr3_nt: TGTGCCAGCAGCCAATCTCAGCAGGTGGTACCTGAAAAACTGTTTTTT; cdr3_aa: CASSQSQQVVPEKLFF; d_call: NA; j_call: TRBJ1-4; clone_size: few; v_call: TRBV16
cdr3_nt: TGTGCCTGGAGTGTCATGGGGGGGCGTTCACCCCTCCACTTT; cdr3_aa: CAWSVMGGRSPLHF; d_call: NA; j_call: TRBJ1-6; clone_size: NA; v_call: TRBV30
cdr3_nt: TGTGCCAGCAGGATCCGGGACAGGGGGTACGAGCAGTACTTC; cdr3_aa: CASRIRDRGYEQYF; d_call: TRBD1; j_call: TRBJ2-7; clone_size: once; v_call: TRBV6-1
cdr3_nt: TGCGCCAGCAGTCGTATTCCGGGACTAGGTGACTACGAGCAGTACTTC; cdr3_aa: CASSRIPGLGDYEQYF; d_call: TRBD2; j_call: TRBJ2-7; clone_size: NA; v_call: TRBV5-1
cdr3_nt: TGCAGCGTTGGTCCCGCCGGGGATGGCTACACCTTC; cdr3_aa: CSVGPAGDGYTF; d_call: NA; j_call: TRBJ1-2; clone_size: NA; v_call: TRBV29-1
cdr3_nt: TGTGCCAGCAGTTTAGACTATCGCGGATCCTATGGCTACACCTTC; cdr3_aa: CASSLDYRGSYGYTF; d_call: NA; j_call: TRBJ1-2; clone_size: NA; v_call: TRBV28
cdr3_nt: TGTGCCAGCAGCGCAGCCCGGGACATTAAAATGAGCTACACCTTC; cdr3_aa: CASSAARDIKMSYTF; d_call: NA; j_call: TRBJ1-2; clone_size: NA; v_call: TRBV7-3
cdr3_nt: TGCGCCAGCAGCCAACTCGGACTAGGCGAGCAGTTCTTC; cdr3_aa: CASSQLGLGEQFF; d_call: TRBD2; j_call: TRBJ2-1; clone_size: NA; v_call: TRBV4-1
cdr3_nt: TGTGCCACCAGCACGGCAGGGGGATTTTGGGCCTACGAGCAGTACTTC; cdr3_aa: CATSTAGGFWAYEQYF; d_call: TRBD1; j_call: TRBJ2-7; clone_size: NA; v_call: TRBV15
cdr3_nt: TGTGCCAGTATCGATCAGCCCCAGCATTTT; cdr3_aa: CASIDQPQHF; d_call: NA; j_call: TRBJ1-5; clone_size: NA; v_call: TRBV19
cdr3_nt: TGTGCCAGCAGCTTGCCGTTCACAGATACGCAGTATTTT; cdr3_aa: CASSLPFTDTQYF; d_call: NA; j_call: TRBJ2-3; clone_size: NA; v_call: TRBV5-4
cdr3_nt: TGTGCCAGCCGCGAACCAAGCTCCTACGAGCAGTACTTC; cdr3_aa: CASREPSSYEQYF; d_call: NA; j_call: TRBJ2-7; clone_size: NA; v_call: TRBV6-5
cdr3_nt: TGTGCCAGCAGTTACCATGGGGGCCCAGCCTACGAGCAGTACTTC; cdr3_aa: CASSYHGGPAYEQYF; d_call: NA; j_call: TRBJ2-7; clone_size: NA; v_call: TRBV6-7
cdr3_nt: TGTGCCTGGGACAGGGATCATTCACCCCTCCACTTT; cdr3_aa: CAWDRDHSPLHF; d_call: TRBD1; j_call: TRBJ1-6; clone_size: NA; v_call: TRBV30
cdr3_nt: TGTGCCAGCAGCGCCACAGGGGGCAACTATGGCTACACCTTC; cdr3_aa: CASSATGGNYGYTF; d_call: TRBD1; j_call: TRBJ1-2; clone_size: NA; v_call: TRBV9
cdr3_nt: TGCAGCGTTGCCCGGGCAGGGGAAGCTTTCTTT; cdr3_aa: CSVARAGEAFF; d_call: NA; j_call: TRBJ1-1; clone_size: NA; v_call: TRBV29-1
cdr3_nt: TGTGCCAGCAGCTTAACAGGGGGCGCTGGAAACACCATATATTTT; cdr3_aa: CASSLTGGAGNTIYF; d_call: TRBD1; j_call: TRBJ1-3; clone_size: NA; v_call: TRBV7-2
cdr3_nt: TGTGCCAGCAGTTTTGCGACAGAAGCAGATACGCAGTATTTT; cdr3_aa: CASSFATEADTQYF; d_call: NA; j_call: TRBJ2-3; clone_size: NA; v_call: TRBV27
cdr3_nt: TGCAGCGTTGCCACAGGGGTGAACACTGAAGCTTTCTTT; cdr3_aa: CSVATGVNTEAFF; d_call: TRBD1; j_call: TRBJ1-1; clone_size: once; v_call: TRBV29-1
cdr3_nt: TGTGCCAGCAGCCCCAGGGTGGGGGGGACAGATACGCAGTATTTT; cdr3_aa: CASSPRVGGTDTQYF; d_call: TRBD2; j_call: TRBJ2-3; clone_size: few; v_call: TRBV6-5
cdr3_nt: TGTGCCAGCAGACGGGGGGGCCCCACAGATACGCAGTATTTT; cdr3_aa: CASRRGGPTDTQYF; d_call: TRBD2; j_call: TRBJ2-3; clone_size: once; v_call: TRBV7-2
cdr3_nt: TGTGCCTGGAGTCGGGTAGGGGACACTGAAGCTTTCTTT; cdr3_aa: CAWSRVGDTEAFF; d_call: NA; j_call: TRBJ1-1; clone_size: NA; v_call: TRBV30